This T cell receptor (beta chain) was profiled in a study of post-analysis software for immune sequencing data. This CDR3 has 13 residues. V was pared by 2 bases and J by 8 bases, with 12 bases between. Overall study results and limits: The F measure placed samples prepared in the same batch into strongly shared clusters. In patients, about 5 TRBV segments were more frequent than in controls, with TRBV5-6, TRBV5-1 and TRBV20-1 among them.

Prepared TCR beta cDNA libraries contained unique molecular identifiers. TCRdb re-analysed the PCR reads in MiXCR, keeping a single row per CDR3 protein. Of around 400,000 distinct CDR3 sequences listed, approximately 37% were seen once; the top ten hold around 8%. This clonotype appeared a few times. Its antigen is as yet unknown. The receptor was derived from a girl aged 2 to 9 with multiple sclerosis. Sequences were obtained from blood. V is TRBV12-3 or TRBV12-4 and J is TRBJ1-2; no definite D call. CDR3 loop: CASSLMDGSGYTF. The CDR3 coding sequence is TGTGCCAGCAGTTTAATGGACGGCAGCGGCTACACCTTC.